The 24 T cell receptor beta chains below were found in one sample sequenced in a study of blood T cell repertoires in COVID-19. This table comes from immunoSEQ multiplex PCR, and its TCRdb copy is limited to in-frame clones, with some not included. The profile covers 150,000 to 200,000 clones, with roughly 88% appearing a single time and approximately 16% taken by the ten largest. Sequenced input: PBMCs or T cells enriched from blood (not recorded which). The source is a middle-aged man who had recovered from COVID-19.

The chain uses TRBV29-1 and TRBJ2-5; the match to TRBD1 covers 8 bases. The CDR3 consists of 13 residues. The V and J ends lost 6 bases and 4 bases, in that order; junction bases with no gene match: 7. Germline V gene data show CDR1 as SQVTM and CDR2 as ANQGSEA. The CDR3 sequence: CSVGRGQVETQYF. In nucleotides, the CDR3 is TGCAGCGTGGGCAGGGGGCAGGTAGAGACCCAGTACTTC.

The rearrangement joins TRBV18 to TRBJ2-7; TRBD1 agrees at 9 bases. CDR3 size: 15 residues. Germline V gene data show CDR1 as KGHSH and CDR2 as LQKENI. The junction had 7 bases not matched to a gene; V was cut back by 3 bases and J by 4 bases. CDR3 region: CASSPQGTGTYEQYF. The CDR3 DNA reads TGTGCCAGCTCACCGCAGGGGACAGGGACTTACGAGCAGTACTTC.

The genes are TRBV2 and TRBJ1-5; 7 positions match TRBD1. Germline V gives CDR1 SNHLY, CDR2 FYNNEI. Trimming took 6 bases from V and 3 from J; bases not matched to a gene: 14. The CDR3 sequence is 17 residues long. The CDR3 DNA reads TGTGCCAGCAGGGATACAGGGGTCGTGGGTGACAATCAGCCCCAGCATTTT. It yields the protein CASRDTGVVGDNQPQHF.

The gene calls are TRBV18 and TRBJ2-2; D is perhaps TRBD1 (6 bases). Germline V CDR1 and CDR2: KGHSH, LQKENI. Trimming took 4 bases from V and 4 from J, leaving 16 bases between them. The CDR3 has 16 amino acids. The CDR3 DNA reads as TGTGCCAGCTCACTCAGCCAGGGGCTCAGCACCGGGGAGCTGTTTTTT. It encodes CASSLSQGLSTGELFF.

J is TRBJ1-1 and V is TRBV3-1 (or the pseudogene TRBV3-2), with D unresolved. Germline CDR1 reads LGHDT; CDR2 reads YNNKEL (reference sequence). V was shortened by 4 bases and J by 0 bases, with 9 bases between the two germline ends. This CDR3 is 14 amino acids long. The CDR3 DNA reads TGTGCCAGCAGCCCTGCGGGGTTGAACACTGAAGCTTTCTTT. Translated, it gives CASSPAGLNTEAFF.

The rearrangement links TRBV3-1 (or the pseudogene TRBV3-2) to TRBJ2-1; 9 nucleotides agree with TRBD2. The length of the CDR3 is 15 residues. The V and J ends lost 6 bases and 3 bases, in that order; junction bases with no gene match: 6. Germline CDR1 and CDR2: LGHDT and YNNKEL (reference sequence). CDR3 bases: TGTGCCAGCAGTCTAGCGGGGACTTTCTACAATGAGCAGTTCTTC. It is translated as CASSLAGTFYNEQFF.

The chain links TRBV7-2 to TRBJ2-1, with TRBD1 identical over 8 bases. The CDR3 consists of 15 residues. Germline V gene sequence: CDR1 SGHTA, CDR2 FQGNSA. Trimming cost V 6 bases and J 7 bases; bases outside gene matches: 11. CDR3 amino acids: CASRRTGRSKNEQFF. The DNA for the CDR3 is TGTGCCAGCAGGAGGACAGGGCGTAGCAAGAATGAGCAGTTCTTC.

The chain combines TRBV20-1 with TRBJ2-1, with TRBD2 matching over 13 bases. J lost 6 bases, V lost 3 bases, and 2 bases had no gene match. CDR1 DFQATT and CDR2 SNEGSKA come from the germline V gene (reference sequence). CDR3 size: 14 residues. CDR3 amino acids: CSASTSGGANEQFF. The DNA of the CDR3 is TGCAGTGCTAGTACTAGCGGGGGGGCCAATGAGCAGTTCTTC.

The V gene is TRBV11-2, the J gene TRBJ1-2; tentative D call: TRBD1 (5 bases). The V gene's germline CDR1 is SGHAT and CDR2 FQNNGV. V dropped 2 bases and J dropped 7 bases, with 14 bases sitting between them. The CDR3 is 14 residues long. CDR3 loop: CASSLPIVGGGYTF. Written as DNA, the CDR3 is TGTGCCAGCAGCTTACCGATCGTGGGGGGTGGCTACACCTTC.

This clone came up a few times. The sample contains more than one DNA sequence encoding this CDR3. This chain uses TRBV10-1 with TRBJ1-1; D is unclear. The CDR3 consists of 13 residues. V shed 3 bases and J shed 2 bases, with 7 bases lying between them. CDR1 is WNHNN, CDR2 SYGVQD, per germline (reference sequence). The DNA of the CDR3 is TGCGCCAGCAGTGACGGGGTTAACACTGAAGCTTTCTTT. It is translated as CASSDGVNTEAFF.

The CDR3 region is CASSPTQYLNTIYF. The CDR3 DNA sequence: TGTGCCAGCTCACCTACCCAATACTTAAACACCATATATTTT. V and J are TRBV18 and TRBJ1-3; D remains unclear. V was cut by 3 bases and J by 6 bases, with 12 bases left in between. Germline values: CDR1 KGHSH, CDR2 LQKENI. CDR3 length: 14 residues.

This clone was observed a handful of times. The V call is TRBV7-9, the J call TRBJ1-2; D not certain. The CDR3 contains 14 residues. The ends were cut back, 2 bases at V and 0 bases at J, with 7 bases in the middle. Per the germline V gene, CDR1 is SEHNR and CDR2 is FQNEAQ (reference sequence). The CDR3 sequence is CASSLSTANYGYTF. The CDR3 DNA follows: TGTGCCAGCAGCTTAAGCACAGCTAACTATGGCTACACCTTC.

This CDR3 is CASSAGTGGYEQYF. In DNA form, the CDR3 reads TGTGCCAGCAGCGCGGGGACAGGGGGCTACGAGCAGTACTTC. This chain joins TRBV9 and TRBJ2-7; 11 bases fit TRBD1. This CDR3 comprises 14 residues. Germline lookup yields CDR1 SGDLS and CDR2 YYNGEE. The V gene end was trimmed by 3 bases and the J gene end by 3 bases; junction bases not matched to a gene: 2.

The chain employs TRBV6-1 and TRBJ1-1; D call uncertain. Germline CDR1 is MNHNS and CDR2 is SASEGT. The V gene lost 3 bases and the J gene lost 4 bases, with 15 bases spanning the gap. The CDR3 is made up of 15 amino acids. CDR3 nucleotides: TGTGCCAGCAGTGATATTCCCTTTTCGGGCACTGAAGCTTTCTTT. Its protein is CASSDIPFSGTEAFF.

The V gene is TRBV6-5, the J gene TRBJ1-1; no clear D gene. Trimming shortened V by 2 bases and J by 5 bases, and 15 bases separated the two germline ends. Germline lookup yields CDR1 MNHEY and CDR2 SVGAGI. CDR3 length: 15 residues. The DNA for the CDR3 is TGTGCCAGCAGTTACGTGACCGGGAGAGGAACTGAAGCTTTCTTT. Amino acid sequence: CASSYVTGRGTEAFF.

J is TRBJ1-2 and V is TRBV12-3 or TRBV12-4; unclear D gene. V lost 5 bases and J lost 6, with 10 bases in between. CDR3 length: 12 residues. CDR3 amino acids: CASSPLGDGYTF. The CDR3 DNA is TGTGCCAGCAGTCCCCTCGGGGATGGCTACACCTTC.

The rearrangement uses TRBV2 and TRBJ1-5; D uncertain. The V gene lost 3 bases and the J gene lost 2 bases, with 8 bases spanning the gap. Germline lookup yields CDR1 SNHLY and CDR2 FYNNEI. CDR3 length: 14 amino acids. CDR3 bases: TGTGCCAGCAGTGATAGAATGGGCAATCAGCCCCAGCATTTT. Amino acids: CASSDRMGNQPQHF.

The chain couples TRBV29-1 to TRBJ2-7; TRBD2 matches at 8 bases. With V trimmed by 3 bases and J by 4 bases, 14 bases remained unmatched. The CDR3 covers 16 residues. Germline-derived CDR1 and CDR2 are SQVTM and ANQGSEA. CDR3 in DNA: TGCAGCGTTGAGGGGGTCTTTAGCGGGGAGCAATACGAGCAGTACTTC. Protein: CSVEGVFSGEQYEQYF.

The CDR3 DNA sequence: TGTGCCAGCAGTAGGGGTGGTTATGGCTACACCTTC. Translating gives CASSRGGYGYTF. This chain connects TRBV6-6 to TRBJ1-2; a possible D gene is TRBD1 (5 bases). Trimming removed 5 bases from V and 5 bases from J, with 9 bases in between. The CDR3 totals 12 residues. Germline loops: CDR1 MNHNY, CDR2 SVGAGI (reference sequence).

The CDR3 region is CASSIGQGDSYGYTF. The DNA of the CDR3 is TGCGCCAGCAGCATAGGACAGGGGGATTCCTATGGCTACACCTTC. The chain joins TRBV5-1 to TRBJ1-2, with 10 bases identical to TRBD1. V shed 4 bases and J 4 bases; nucleotides not matched to a gene: 7. This CDR3 spans 15 amino acids. Germline-derived CDR1 and CDR2 are SGHRS and YFSETQ. The variable domain in full, completed from reference TRBV5-1 and TRBJ1-2, reads KAGVTQTPRYLIKTRGQQVTLSCSPISGHRSVSWYQQTPGQGLQFLFEYFSETQRNKGNFPGRFSGRQFSNSRSEMNVSTLELGDSALYLCASSIGQGDSYGYTFGSGTRLTVV.

The chain carries TRBV5-6 and TRBJ2-2; TRBD1 matches 10 bases. CDR3 size: 15 residues. V gave up 2 bases and J gave up 5 bases; unmatched junction bases: 3. Germline values: CDR1 SGHDT, CDR2 YYEEEE. CDR3 sequence (DNA): TGTGCCAGCAGCTTCGGGACAGGGGCGACCGGGGAGCTGTTTTTT. This encodes CASSFGTGATGELFF.

The sample holds a few counts of this clone. DNA for the CDR3: TGTGCCAGCAGCTCGTTACAGGGTAATTCACCCCTCCACTTT. It specifies CASSSLQGNSPLHF. The rearrangement joins TRBV7-8 to TRBJ1-6; TRBD1 is a possible D gene (6 bases). The CDR3 is made up of 14 amino acids. Per germline, CDR1 SGHVS and CDR2 FQNEAQ. V gave up 4 bases and J gave up 6 bases, with 10 bases separating them.

This rearrangement joins TRBV2 to TRBJ1-3; D is possibly TRBD1 (6 bases). The V end lost 5 bases, the J end lost 0 bases, and 11 bases lay between the germline ends. The CDR3 consists of 15 residues. Per germline, CDR1 SNHLY and CDR2 FYNNEI. CDR3 loop: CASSKGTNSGNTIYF. The CDR3 DNA reads as TGTGCCAGCAGTAAGGGGACAAACTCTGGAAACACCATATATTTT.

The chain uses TRBV7-6 and TRBJ1-4, with 8 bases identical to TRBD1. The germline V gene has CDR1 SGHVS and CDR2 FNYEAQ. V shed 1 base, J shed 8 bases, and the junction held 9 bases outside the gene matches. The CDR3 runs to 16 residues. The CDR3 DNA is TGTGCCAGCAGCTTAGGAGGCAGGGGGCGAGAAGAAAAACTGTTTTTT. Translation: CASSLGGRGREEKLFF.